Shown below are 27 T cell receptor beta chains from a single sample sequenced in a study of shared clonotypes between healthy human individuals. The repertoire was sequenced with immunoSEQ multiplex PCR; TCRdb's copy has only in-frame clones and lacks some. The sample carries millions of clones, around 90% recorded once. The sample consisted of naive CD4+ T cells sorted from blood. Noted subset: CD45RA+ positively selected. The receptors come from a man between 18 and 35 years old in good health.

The chain is built from TRBV2 and TRBJ2-1, with 10 bases matching TRBD2. Germline trimming cut 5 bases from V and 7 bases from J; bases unmatched to any gene: 8. Per the germline V gene, CDR1 is SNHLY and CDR2 is FYNNEI. The CDR3 consists of 15 residues. Written as DNA, the CDR3 is TGTGCCAGCAGTTCCCTAGCGGGAGTCGGGAATGAGCAGTTCTTC. Translating gives CASSSLAGVGNEQFF.

V gene TRBV7-8 combines with J gene TRBJ2-7; 7 bases line up with TRBD2. This CDR3 is 16 amino acids long. With V trimmed by 5 bases and J by 4 bases, 14 bases remained unmatched. The V gene's germline CDR1 is SGHVS and CDR2 FQNEAQ. The CDR3 sequence is CASSLRLSSGPYEQYF. The CDR3 DNA reads TGTGCCAGCAGCCTCCGACTGAGTAGCGGGCCGTACGAGCAGTACTTC.

The CDR3 nucleotides are TGTGCCAGCAGTTGGATCCGCCAGGGGGCCTACGAGCAGTACTTC. Its translation: CASSWIRQGAYEQYF. The J gene is TRBJ2-7, the V gene TRBV27; 7 nucleotides match TRBD1. Germline V gene sequence: CDR1 MNHEY, CDR2 SMNVEV (reference sequence). The V segment lost 4 bases and the J segment 2 bases; nucleotides outside the gene matches: 8. CDR3 size: 15 residues.

The chain recombines TRBV28 with TRBJ1-5; 7 positions agree with TRBD1. Germline-derived CDR1 and CDR2 are MDHEN and SYDVKM. J gave up 7 bases and V 7 bases, and 7 bases lay outside the gene matches. The CDR3 has 13 amino acids. The CDR3 protein is CASNRQGGQPQHF. In DNA, the CDR3 is TGTGCCAGCAACCGACAGGGTGGCCAGCCCCAGCATTTT. Filled out from reference TRBV28 and TRBJ1-5, the complete variable domain reads DVKVTQSSRYLVKRTGEKVFLECVQDMDHENMFWYRQDPGLGLRLIYFSYDVKMKEKGDIPEGYSVSREKKERFSLILESASTNQTSMYLCASNRQGGQPQHFGDGTRLSIL.

The rearrangement uses TRBV18 and TRBJ1-2, with 9 bases fitting TRBD1. Germline loops: CDR1 KGHSH, CDR2 LQKENI. The V and J ends lost 3 bases and 5 bases, in that order; junction bases with no gene match: 7. This CDR3 spans 15 amino acids. CDR3 protein: CASSPPLTGGYGYTF. CDR3 coding DNA: TGTGCCAGCTCACCCCCATTGACAGGGGGTTATGGCTACACCTTC.

The chain joins TRBV5-5 to TRBJ2-3; D is ambiguous. The germline V gene has CDR1 SGHKS and CDR2 YYEKEE (reference sequence). Trimming took 4 bases from V and 0 from J, leaving 15 bases between them. CDR3 length: 16 residues. The CDR3 is CASSPKGERSTDTQYF. CDR3 sequence (DNA): TGTGCCAGCAGCCCGAAGGGCGAAAGAAGCACAGATACGCAGTATTTT.

This chain uses TRBV18 with TRBJ2-5; D gene uncertain. V gave up 5 bases and J gave up 0 bases, with 1 base separating them. CDR1 is KGHSH and CDR2 is LQKENI in the germline V gene. The CDR3 consists of 11 residues. The DNA for the CDR3 is TGTGCCAGCTCAAACCAAGAGACCCAGTACTTC. This sequence encodes CASSNQETQYF.

Turning to this clone: Its ends do not fully match the called genes, so a read error is possible. Written as DNA, the CDR3 is TGTGCCAGCAGGGAAGGGTCAGCTTATAGCAATCAGCCCCAGCATTTT. The encoded protein is CASREGSAYSNQPQHF. V is TRBV6-1 and J is TRBJ1-5; D is ambiguous. Germline CDR1 and CDR2: MNHNS and SASEGT. The CDR3 spans 16 residues.

This chain uses TRBV11-2 with TRBJ2-3, with 8 bases lining up with TRBD1. Germline V gene sequence: CDR1 SGHAT, CDR2 FQNNGV. The CDR3 extends over 15 amino acids. The V gene end was trimmed by 1 base and the J gene end by 4 bases; junction bases not matched to a gene: 4. The CDR3 DNA reads as TGTGCCAGCAGCTTAGCAGGGGGCCGGGCAGATACGCAGTATTTT. Amino acids: CASSLAGGRADTQYF. Full variable domain (outside the CDR3, taken from reference TRBV11-2 and TRBJ2-3): EAGVAQSPRYKIIEKRQSVAFWCNPISGHATLYWYQQILGQGPKLLIQFQNNGVVDDSQLPKDRFSAERLKGVDSTLKIQPAKLEDSAVYLCASSLAGGRADTQYFGPGTRLTVL.

For the CDR3, the DNA is TGTGCCAGCAGTGAAGGACCGATCTCTAACTATGGCTACACCTTC. It is translated as CASSEGPISNYGYTF. This chain joins TRBV6-1 and TRBJ1-2; D unresolved. CDR1 is MNHNS and CDR2 is SASEGT in the germline V gene. The CDR3 sequence is 15 residues long. The V gene lost 1 base and the J gene lost 0 bases, with 9 bases spanning the gap.

In this sample, this clone turned up once. The rearrangement links TRBV30 to TRBJ1-1, with 11 nucleotides matching TRBD1. The ends lost 2 bases at V and 4 bases at J; junction bases unmatched: 18. In germline, CDR1 is GTSNPN, CDR2 SVGIG (reference sequence). This CDR3 has 19 amino acids. CDR3 residues: CAWSSRNLRDRGSSTEAFF. CDR3 sequence (DNA): TGTGCCTGGAGTTCCAGAAATTTACGGGACAGGGGGTCGAGCACTGAAGCTTTCTTT.

The rearrangement uses TRBV6-5 and TRBJ1-1; 9 bases agree with TRBD1. The J segment lost 7 bases and the V segment lost 5 bases, leaving 8 bases of the junction unmatched. The CDR3 spans 14 residues. Germline values: CDR1 MNHEY, CDR2 SVGAGI. For the CDR3, the DNA is TGTGCCAGCAGTCAACCGGGACAGGGCAATGAAGCTTTCTTT. It specifies CASSQPGQGNEAFF.

This chain uses TRBV11-2 with TRBJ2-7, with 7 positions matching TRBD2. The V segment lost 5 bases and the J segment 2 bases; nucleotides outside the gene matches: 9. The CDR3 contains 15 residues. Germline loops: CDR1 SGHAT, CDR2 FQNNGV. CDR3 residues: CASSRHSSGTYEQYF. CDR3 DNA: TGTGCCAGCAGCCGACACTCGAGCGGGACCTACGAGCAGTACTTC.

The V gene is TRBV5-1, the J gene TRBJ2-1, with D maybe TRBD1 (6 bases). This CDR3 has 15 amino acids. The V and J ends lost 4 bases and 3 bases respectively, with 14 bases between them. The germline V gene encodes CDR1 SGHRS and CDR2 YFSETQ. CDR3 sequence reads: CASSPEGVIYNEQFF. The CDR3 DNA follows: TGCGCCAGCAGCCCCGAGGGGGTCATCTACAATGAGCAGTTCTTC.

As regards this clone: This sample includes further DNA sequences coding for the same CDR3. The J gene is TRBJ2-3, the V gene TRBV18; unclear D gene. This CDR3 contains 13 residues. The V and J ends lost 0 bases and 2 bases respectively, with 3 bases between them. The V gene's germline CDR1 is KGHSH and CDR2 LQKENI. The CDR3 sequence: CASSPPATDTQYF. The CDR3 DNA is TGTGCCAGCTCACCACCCGCCACAGATACGCAGTATTTT.

The sample holds one count of this clone. This sequence joins TRBV5-6 and TRBJ1-2; 8 nucleotides match TRBD1. Germline-derived CDR1 and CDR2 are SGHDT and YYEEEE. The CDR3 has 14 residues. V lost 2 bases to trimming and J lost 7 bases; unmatched junction nucleotides: 7. CDR3 amino acids: CASSFQTGVGGYTF. Here the CDR3 DNA reads TGTGCCAGCAGCTTCCAGACAGGGGTGGGTGGCTACACCTTC.

This chain links TRBV5-1 with TRBJ2-2; 14 nucleotides match TRBD2. The CDR3 is 18 amino acids. CDR1 SGHRS and CDR2 YFSETQ come from the germline V gene. With 0 bases clipped from V and 6 bases from J, the junction kept 7 bases outside the gene matches. CDR3: CASSLAGLAGALSGELFF. The CDR3 nucleotides are TGCGCCAGCAGCTTGGCGGGACTAGCGGGAGCTCTTTCCGGGGAGCTGTTTTTT.

The chain employs TRBV4-1 and TRBJ1-4; D is unresolved. The germline CDR1 and CDR2 sequences are MGHRA and YSYEKL. V was trimmed by 1 base and J by 7 bases, leaving 13 bases between them. The CDR3 is 15 amino acids. CDR3 coding DNA: TGCGCCAGCAGCCAAGTTGACCCTCGAGGTGAAAAACTGTTTTTT. It encodes CASSQVDPRGEKLFF.

The chain combines TRBV5-1 with TRBJ1-1; 9 nucleotides match TRBD1. This CDR3 is 16 amino acids long. The V gene's germline CDR1 is SGHRS and CDR2 YFSETQ. The ends lost 5 bases at V and 0 bases at J; junction bases unmatched: 8. CDR3 amino acids: CASRAGTGMMNTEAFF. For the CDR3, the DNA is TGCGCCAGCAGGGCCGGGACAGGGATGATGAACACTGAAGCTTTCTTT.

This rearrangement joins TRBV5-1 to TRBJ2-1; 10 bases are a match to TRBD2. Trimming at V came to 4 bases and at J to 7 bases, leaving 14 bases not matched to a gene. CDR3 length: 17 residues. Germline CDR1 reads SGHRS; CDR2 reads YFSETQ. The CDR3 DNA follows: TGCGCCAGCAGCCCGTATAGGTCCAGCGGGGGGGAAAATGAGCAGTTCTTC. This encodes CASSPYRSSGGENEQFF.

The rearrangement uses TRBV28 and TRBJ1-5; 9 nucleotides match TRBD1. The CDR3 covers 20 residues. The germline V gene encodes CDR1 MDHEN and CDR2 SYDVKM. V shed 6 bases, J shed 1 base, and the junction held 19 bases outside the gene matches. The chain's CDR3 is CASRWSYRDRALGSNQPQHF. The CDR3 DNA reads as TGTGCCAGCAGGTGGAGTTACCGGGACAGGGCCCTCGGGAGCAATCAGCCCCAGCATTTT.

CDR3 region: CASKGVGGHEQYF. DNA for the CDR3: TGTGCCAGCAAAGGGGTGGGGGGCCACGAGCAGTACTTC. The chain joins TRBV2 to TRBJ2-7; possibly TRBD1 or TRBD2 for D (6 bases each). Deletions cut 7 bases from V and 5 bases from J, with 15 bases between. This CDR3 is 13 amino acids long. In germline, CDR1 is SNHLY, CDR2 FYNNEI.

The V call is TRBV5-1, the J call TRBJ2-5, with 11 nucleotides matching TRBD2. The CDR3 has 15 amino acids. Germline assignment: CDR1 SGHRS and CDR2 YFSETQ. With V trimmed by 4 bases and J by 5 bases, 7 bases remained unmatched. CDR3 sequence reads: CASSPPGTSGETQYF. For the CDR3, the DNA is TGCGCCAGCAGCCCTCCCGGGACTAGCGGTGAGACCCAGTACTTC.

This clone turned up a few times. The V call is TRBV29-1, the J call TRBJ1-1; possibly TRBD1 for D (6 bases). The V end lost 4 bases, the J end lost 5 bases, and 14 bases lay between the germline ends. The CDR3 has 13 residues. Germline V gene data show CDR1 as SQVTM and CDR2 as ANQGSEA. CDR3 in amino acids: CSVVGQLGTEAFF. In DNA form, the CDR3 reads TGCAGCGTTGTAGGACAGTTAGGTACTGAAGCTTTCTTT.

V usage is TRBV18 and J usage is TRBJ1-2, with D tentatively TRBD1 (5 bases). This CDR3 contains 15 residues. Germline V CDR1 and CDR2: KGHSH, LQKENI. The ends were cut back, 5 bases at V and 0 bases at J, with 13 bases in the middle. CDR3 region: CASSEDTRANYGYTF. The CDR3 bases are TGTGCCAGCTCAGAGGACACCCGAGCTAACTATGGCTACACCTTC.

This clone came up once. The rearrangement uses TRBV6-5 and TRBJ2-7, with TRBD1 identical over 12 bases. The CDR3 is 13 amino acids. Germline CDR1 reads MNHEY; CDR2 reads SVGAGI. The V and J ends lost 6 bases and 6 bases, in that order; junction bases with no gene match: 3. CDR3 DNA sequence: TGTGCCAGCAGCCGGGGACAGGGGGCCGAGCAGTACTTC. Protein product: CASSRGQGAEQYF.

J is TRBJ2-3 and V is TRBV14; no clear D. V gave up 4 bases and J gave up 2 bases, with 10 bases separating them. Germline CDR1 and CDR2: SGHDN and FVKESK. CDR3 length equals 14 residues. CDR3 in amino acids: CASSRRALTDTQYF. CDR3 nucleotide sequence: TGTGCCAGCAGCCGGCGCGCCCTCACAGATACGCAGTATTTT.